This TCR beta chain was recovered during a study of T-cell memory formation after mild COVID-19. Study at large: TCR clusters largely stayed donor specific.

J was trimmed by 4 bases and V by 4 bases; bases with no gene match: 11. This CDR3 has 16 amino acids. The V gene's germline CDR1 is SGHRS and CDR2 YFSETQ. This clonotype showed up just a few times. Its antigen remains unknown. Study results and caveats: The main location of contracting CD4+ clones was CM and EM, and that of contracting CD8+ clones was EMRA. In second-wave clones peaking day 37, SARS-CoV-2 specificity remained unconfirmed. Certain responding clones were present in pre-infection memory, suggesting participation of cross-reactive memory.

TCRdb used MiXCR to reprocess the 5' RACE reads, holding one entry per CDR3 protein. Of under 450,000 distinct CDR3 sequences in the sample, 13% to 15% were seen once. This receptor was identified in a young man who had mild COVID-19 (a few samples of this study predate the infection). Cell type and time point are not known. The chain combines TRBV5-1 with TRBJ1-2; TRBD1 agrees at 9 bases. Sequencing used PBMCs or a T cell subset sorted from them (not recorded which). The CDR3 nucleotides are TGCGCCAGCAGCGGAACCGGGACAGGGTCTTCCTATGGCTACACCTTC. Protein sequence: CASSGTGTGSSYGYTF.